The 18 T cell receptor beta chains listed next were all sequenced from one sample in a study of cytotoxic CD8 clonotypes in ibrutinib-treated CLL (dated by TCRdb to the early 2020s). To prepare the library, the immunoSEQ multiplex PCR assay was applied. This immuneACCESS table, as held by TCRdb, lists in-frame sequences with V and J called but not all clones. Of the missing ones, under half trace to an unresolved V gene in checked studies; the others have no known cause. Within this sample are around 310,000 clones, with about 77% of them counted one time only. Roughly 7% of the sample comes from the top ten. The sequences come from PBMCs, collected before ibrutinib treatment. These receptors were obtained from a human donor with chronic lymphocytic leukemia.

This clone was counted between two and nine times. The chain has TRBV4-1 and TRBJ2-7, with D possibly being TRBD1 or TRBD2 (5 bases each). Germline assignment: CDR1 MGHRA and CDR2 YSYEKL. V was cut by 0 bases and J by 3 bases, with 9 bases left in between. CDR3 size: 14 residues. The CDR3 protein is CASSQDLGGYEQYF. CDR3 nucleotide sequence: TGCGCCAGCAGCCAAGATCTTGGGGGCTACGAGCAGTACTTC.

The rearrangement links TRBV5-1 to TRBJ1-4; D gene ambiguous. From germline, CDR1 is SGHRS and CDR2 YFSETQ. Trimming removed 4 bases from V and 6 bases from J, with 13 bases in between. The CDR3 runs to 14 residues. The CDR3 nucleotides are TGCGCCAGCAGCCCATTAGACTCTCATGAAAAACTGTTTTTT. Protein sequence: CASSPLDSHEKLFF. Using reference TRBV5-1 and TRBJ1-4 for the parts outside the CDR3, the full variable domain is KAGVTQTPRYLIKTRGQQVTLSCSPISGHRSVSWYQQTPGQGLQFLFEYFSETQRNKGNFPGRFSGRQFSNSRSEMNVSTLELGDSALYLCASSPLDSHEKLFFGSGTQLSVL.

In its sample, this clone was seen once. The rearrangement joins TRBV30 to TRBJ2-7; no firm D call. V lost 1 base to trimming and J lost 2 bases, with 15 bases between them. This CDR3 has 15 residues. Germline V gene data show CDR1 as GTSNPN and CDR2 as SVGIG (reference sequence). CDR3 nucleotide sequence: TGTGCCTGGAGTGGAGATACGAATCGGGCCTACGAGCAGTACTTC. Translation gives CAWSGDTNRAYEQYF.

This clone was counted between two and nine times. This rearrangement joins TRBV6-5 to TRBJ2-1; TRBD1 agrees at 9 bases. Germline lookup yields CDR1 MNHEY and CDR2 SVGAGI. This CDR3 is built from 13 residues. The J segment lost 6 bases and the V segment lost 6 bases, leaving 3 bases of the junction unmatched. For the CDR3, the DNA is TGTGCCAGCAGCCGACAGGGGGTCAATGAGCAGTTCTTC. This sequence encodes CASSRQGVNEQFF.

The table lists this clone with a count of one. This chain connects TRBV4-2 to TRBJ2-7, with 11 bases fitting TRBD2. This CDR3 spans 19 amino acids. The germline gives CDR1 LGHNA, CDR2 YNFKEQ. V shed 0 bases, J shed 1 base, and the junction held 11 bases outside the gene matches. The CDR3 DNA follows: TGTGCCAGCAGCCAAGAACAGGCTTGGGGACTAGCGGCTTCCTACGAGCAGTACTTC. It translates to CASSQEQAWGLAASYEQYF.

The CDR3 bases are TGTGCCAGCAGTTTGTCAGGGAGCAATCAGCCCCAGCATTTT. Translation: CASSLSGSNQPQHF. The J gene is TRBJ1-5, the V gene TRBV28; possible D gene TRBD1, 5 bases. Trimming took 3 bases from V and 1 from J, leaving 7 bases between them. CDR1 is MDHEN, CDR2 SYDVKM, per germline. The CDR3 extends over 14 amino acids.

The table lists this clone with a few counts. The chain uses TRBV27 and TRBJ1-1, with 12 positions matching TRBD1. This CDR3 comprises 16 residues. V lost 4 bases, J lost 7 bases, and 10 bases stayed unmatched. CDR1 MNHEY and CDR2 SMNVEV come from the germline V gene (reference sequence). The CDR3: CASSYGMGQGAYEAFF. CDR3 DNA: TGTGCCAGCAGTTACGGGATGGGACAGGGGGCTTATGAAGCTTTCTTT.

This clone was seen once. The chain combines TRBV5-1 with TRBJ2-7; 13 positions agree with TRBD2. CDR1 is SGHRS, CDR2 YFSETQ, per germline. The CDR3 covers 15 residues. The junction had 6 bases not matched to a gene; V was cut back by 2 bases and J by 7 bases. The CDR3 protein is CASSFAGLAGEEQYF. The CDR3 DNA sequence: TGCGCCAGCAGCTTCGCTGGACTAGCGGGAGAGGAGCAGTACTTC.

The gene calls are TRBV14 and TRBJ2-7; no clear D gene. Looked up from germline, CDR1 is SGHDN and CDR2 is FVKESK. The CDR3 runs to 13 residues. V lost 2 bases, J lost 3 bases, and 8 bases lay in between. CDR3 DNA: TGTGCCAGCAGCCAATTGTCGGGCTACGAGCAGTACTTC. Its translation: CASSQLSGYEQYF.

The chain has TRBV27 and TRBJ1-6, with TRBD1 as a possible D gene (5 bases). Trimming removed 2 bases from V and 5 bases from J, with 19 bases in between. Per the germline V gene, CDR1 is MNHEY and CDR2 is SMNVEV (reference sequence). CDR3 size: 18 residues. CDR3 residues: CASSLIGPRGGDNSPLHF. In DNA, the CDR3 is TGTGCCAGCAGTTTAATCGGCCCGAGAGGAGGGGATAATTCACCCCTCCACTTT.

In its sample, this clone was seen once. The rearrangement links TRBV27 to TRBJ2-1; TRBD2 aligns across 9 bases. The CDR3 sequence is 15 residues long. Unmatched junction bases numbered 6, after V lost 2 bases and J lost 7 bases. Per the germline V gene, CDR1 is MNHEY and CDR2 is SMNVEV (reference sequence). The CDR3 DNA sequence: TGTGCCAGCAGTTTAACTAGCGGGCGGGGTAATGAGCAGTTCTTC. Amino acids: CASSLTSGRGNEQFF.

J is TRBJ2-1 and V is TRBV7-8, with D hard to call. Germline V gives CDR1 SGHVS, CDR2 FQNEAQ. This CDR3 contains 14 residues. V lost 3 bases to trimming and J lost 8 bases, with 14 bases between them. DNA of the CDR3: TGTGCCAGCAGCTTCGAACCAAATCACGATGAGCAGTTCTTC. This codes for CASSFEPNHDEQFF. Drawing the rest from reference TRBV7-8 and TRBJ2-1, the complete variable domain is GAGVSQSPRYKVAKRGQDVALRCDPISGHVSLFWYQQALGQGPEFLTYFQNEAQLDKSGLPSDRFFAERPEGSVSTLKIQRTQQEDSAVYLCASSFEPNHDEQFFGPGTRLTVL.

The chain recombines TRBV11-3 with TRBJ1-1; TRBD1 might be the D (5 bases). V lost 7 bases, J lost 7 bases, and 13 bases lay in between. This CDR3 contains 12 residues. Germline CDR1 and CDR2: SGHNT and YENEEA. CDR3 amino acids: CASKKPGGEAFF. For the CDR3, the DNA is TGTGCCAGCAAGAAACCCGGGGGTGAAGCTTTCTTT.

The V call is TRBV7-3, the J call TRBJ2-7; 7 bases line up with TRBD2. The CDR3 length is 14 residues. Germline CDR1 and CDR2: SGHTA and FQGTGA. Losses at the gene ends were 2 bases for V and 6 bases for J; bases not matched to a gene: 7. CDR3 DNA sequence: TGTGCCAGCAGCTTAGCGGGAGTGGTTGGCGAGCAGTACTTC. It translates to CASSLAGVVGEQYF.

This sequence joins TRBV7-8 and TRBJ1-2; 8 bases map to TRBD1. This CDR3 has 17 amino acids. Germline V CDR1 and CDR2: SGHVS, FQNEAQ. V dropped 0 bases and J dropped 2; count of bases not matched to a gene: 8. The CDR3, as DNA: TGTGCCAGCAGCTTAGCCCCTGGACAGGGTGGGAACTATGGCTACACCTTC. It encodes CASSLAPGQGGNYGYTF.

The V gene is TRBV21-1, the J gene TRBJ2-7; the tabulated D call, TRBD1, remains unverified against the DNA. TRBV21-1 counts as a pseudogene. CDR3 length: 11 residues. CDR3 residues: CASSGHYEQYF. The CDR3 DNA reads TGTGCCAGCAGCGGACACTACGAGCAGTACTTC.

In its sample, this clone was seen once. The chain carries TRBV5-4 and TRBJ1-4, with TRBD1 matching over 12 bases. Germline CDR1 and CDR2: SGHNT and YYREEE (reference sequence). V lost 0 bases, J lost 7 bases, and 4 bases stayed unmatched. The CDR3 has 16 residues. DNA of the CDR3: TGTGCCAGCAGCTTGGCCGGGACAGGGGGCTTTGAAAAACTGTTTTTT. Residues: CASSLAGTGGFEKLFF.

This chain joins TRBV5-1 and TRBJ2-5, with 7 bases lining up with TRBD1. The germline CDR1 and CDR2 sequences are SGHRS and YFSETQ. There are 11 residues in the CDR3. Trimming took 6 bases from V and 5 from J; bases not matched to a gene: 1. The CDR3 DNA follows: TGCGCCAGCATACAGGGGGAGACCCAGTACTTC. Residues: CASIQGETQYF.